The rows below give T cell receptor beta chains drawn from one sample of a study of vaccination effects on CD4 cells after COVID-19. The antigens these receptors bind are not known. Generated by immunoSEQ multiplex PCR, the TCRdb table keeps only in-frame clones and is missing some. The sample has fewer than 25,000 clones; around 74% are singletons. The sequences come from CD4+ T cells from PBMCs cultured with HCoV-NL63 spike peptides, collected after COVID-19 vaccination. Receptors were obtained from a human donor who received a COVID-19 vaccine. CDR3s include the opening cysteine and the closing phenylalanine or tryptophan. The D gene is left open where the match is weak. The size entry is marked missing in some rows and otherwise reads once, few, many or a size class.

d_gene	v_gene	abundance	j_gene	CDR3nt	CDR3aa
NA	TRBV7-2	NA	TRBJ1-2	TGTGCCAGCAGCTTGTTCGGAGCTAACTATGGCTACACCTTC	CASSLFGANYGYTF
TRBD1	TRBV11-3	NA	TRBJ2-5	TGTGCCAGCAGGCCAAGGGGGCTAGGGGAGACCCAGTACTTC	CASRPRGLGETQYF
NA	TRBV30	NA	TRBJ1-3	TGTGCCTGGAGTGTCATTATTTTCAACACCATATATTTT	CAWSVIIFNTIYF
TRBD1	TRBV10-3	NA	TRBJ1-2	TGTGCCATCAGTGTGGCAGGGGGCTATGGCTACACCTTC	CAISVAGGYGYTF
TRBD2	TRBV27	NA	TRBJ2-3	TGTGCCAGCCGGACTAGTAGGAGCACAGATACGCAGTATTTT	CASRTSRSTDTQYF
NA	TRBV19	NA	TRBJ2-7	TGTGCCCCCCTAGGGTGTCTAGCCAACGAGCAGTACTTC	CAPLGCLANEQYF
NA	TRBV9	once	TRBJ2-1	TGTGCCAGCAGCGTAGCTCCCAGGGTAGGCTACAATGAGCAGTTCTTC	CASSVAPRVGYNEQFF
NA	TRBV5-4	NA	TRBJ2-5	TGTGCCAGCAGCTTCGTTCTAACGGACGGAGGTGGGGAGACCCAGTACTTC	CASSFVLTDGGGETQYF
TRBD1	TRBV2	few	TRBJ1-2	TGTGCCAGTAAGCTTGGGACACAGGGGTTAGGCTATGGCTACACCTTC	CASKLGTQGLGYGYTF
TRBD2	TRBV18	NA	TRBJ2-5	TGTGCCAGCTCACCACCGCTAGCGGGAGTTTCCGAGACCCAGTACTTC	CASSPPLAGVSETQYF
TRBD1	TRBV28	NA	TRBJ1-2	TGTGCCAGCAGTTGGACAGGGAATTGGGACCCATATGGCTACACCTTC	CASSWTGNWDPYGYTF